The table lists the clone carrying this T cell receptor (beta chain) with a count of one. The antigen is undetermined. The record originates from a study of T cell responses to AZD1222 COVID-19 vaccine. Findings of the study overall: When two AZD1222 doses had been given, Spike-specific TCR breadth and depth rose. Spike was spanned by vaccine-associated CD4 TCRs, with dominance at 160-218 and 743-854. Donors skewed white British and female; clonal diversity was possibly underestimated.

Measured with immunoSEQ multiplex PCR; TCRdb has only the in-frame clones, and not every one. This table holds some 120,000 clones, about nine tenths found once. The sample consisted of peripheral blood, taken 28 days after the second AZD1222 dose. This clonotype originated in an adult who received the AZD1222 COVID-19 vaccine.

The CDR3 reads CASSPQGYYEQYF. The CDR3 DNA follows: TGTGCCAGCTCGCCTCAGGGCTACTACGAGCAGTACTTC. This rearrangement joins TRBV18 to TRBJ2-7; D is perhaps TRBD1 (5 bases). Deletions cut 6 bases from V and 3 bases from J, with 12 bases between. The CDR3 contains 13 residues. Germline CDR1 and CDR2: KGHSH and LQKENI.